This T cell receptor beta chain was recorded in a study of blood T cells in healthy people across ages (dated by TCRdb to the mid-2010s). Describing the broader study: In model experiments, template switching captured about one uniquely barcoded TCR beta cDNA molecule for every two T cells. To avoid experimental bias, donors of different ages were distributed randomly across sequencing lanes. To track age-related changes in TCR beta repertoire diversity, the study relied on deep sequencing normalized with unique cDNA molecular identifiers. Two additional independent replicas of 1 million unique cDNA reads from the same blood draw were analyzed for two donors (one aged 18 to 30 and one aged 80 or older). Donors were grouped into four age groups: young (average roughly 15 years), middle-aged (39), aged (over 55) and long-lived (about 89).

Systemically healthy Caucasian individuals from Russia, around 39 in total and aged about 6 to 95 years, were included as donors. About 9.6 milliliters of peripheral blood were collected from each donor into EDTA-treated Vacutainer tubes. PBMCs were isolated by Ficoll-Paque density-gradient centrifugation, with at least 7 million obtained per sample. Total RNA, at least 6 micrograms per sample, was extracted from PBMCs with Trizol reagent. Naive CD45RAhigh/CD27high T cell percentages were measured by flow cytometry on a PBMC aliquot from every donor. The germline V gene specifies SQVTM as CDR1 and ANQGSEA as CDR2. The CDR3, cysteine through phenylalanine, is 16 amino acids long. Solely the CDR3 DNA is kept, with 48 bases framed from the first base. The junction shows trimming of 7 bases on V and 4 bases on J, and the gene matches do not reach 11 bases of it. Libraries were built with 5' RACE. Sequencing took place on an Illumina HiSeq 2500. The second PCR ran for about 6 to 11 cycles and used a J-beta primer mix along with a sample-barcoded 5' primer. A template-switch 5' adaptor carrying 12 random nucleotides introduced a unique molecular identifier onto each TCR beta cDNA molecule. Each sample yielded at least 2.5 million CDR3-containing paired-end reads. First-strand cDNA synthesis was performed from all RNA using the Mint cDNA synthesis kit, with priming by a TRBC-specific oligonucleotide. Following uracil-DNA glycosylase treatment, all cDNA underwent a first 18-cycle PCR with the universal primers M1SS and BC2_uni_R. From the authors' description of their analysis: For normalization, 1 million high-quality reads, each with a distinct molecular identifier, were randomly selected from each sample. Instead of being binned into consensus sequences, reads with shared molecular identifiers were discarded. MiTCR, with a Q25 quality threshold and the strictest error-elimination algorithm, was used for CDR3 identification, clonotype clustering and error correction. A nonparametric unseen species model with Euler transformation was used to estimate lower-bound total TCR beta diversity. TCRdb reworked the public reads: Q25 trimming with fastp, MiXCR clone assembly, productive beta chains retained. Every CDR3 protein is listed once, alongside the most common genes and DNA of its rows. TCRdb, rather than the study authors, made the V and J calls. In all, the sample holds about 970,000 distinct CDR3 sequences, and just over 50% of those were seen once. The ten largest make up over 20% of the sample.

This clonotype was recorded at least ten times. Its specific antigen is unknown. Per-base qualities were not stored, and no clone one base away is much larger. The full study reports these points: The long-lived group showed more naive CD4+ T cells, fewer expanded clones and increased TCR diversity than the aged group, suggesting age selection. Total diversity estimates from one million sequenced T cells were considered lower bounds and underestimates. There was a strong correlation between observed TCR beta diversity and the percentage of naive T cells measured by flow cytometry. As age increased, observed TCR beta diversity per million T cells dropped in a roughly linear way, and a significant reduction was already evident by age 40. Because profiling used bulk unsorted PBMCs, naive and antigen-experienced compartments could not be compared conclusively. Because the CMV infection status of the donors was unknown, age-related changes in expanded clonotypes may potentially have been confounded.

The rearrangement combines TRBV29-1 with TRBJ2-7; 15 bases in the middle match TRBD2. Sample: blood. This receptor was obtained from a woman in her sixties in good health. The DNA reads TGCAGCGCTGGACTAGCGGGAGGGCCTAGGGGATACGAGCAGTACTTC. Its protein reads: CSAGLAGGPRGYEQYF.